These 24 T cell receptor beta chains were all obtained from the same sample, sequenced in a study of cytomegalovirus exposure and HLA in healthy donors. The PCR employed 60 Vbeta primers together with 13 Jbeta primers. The data were produced by immunoSEQ multiplex PCR, yet TCRdb's version contains in-frame clones alone and is incomplete. The sample has about 120,000 clones, over 60% seen once. Sequences were obtained from PBMCs. The source of these receptors is a woman aged 55-70 years in good health and CMV-seropositive.

The chain links TRBV18 to TRBJ2-2; TRBD2 matches at 10 bases. The ends lost 5 bases at V and 1 base at J; junction bases unmatched: 1. CDR3 length: 15 residues. The V gene's germline CDR1 is KGHSH and CDR2 LQKENI. The CDR3 spells CASSGLAVNTGELFF. The CDR3 nucleotides are TGTGCCAGCTCAGGACTAGCGGTGAACACCGGGGAGCTGTTTTTT.

The chain carries TRBV19 and TRBJ2-5; TRBD2 might be the D (7 bases). Between the trimmed V and J ends, which lost 3 bases and 2 bases, there was a span of 13 bases. CDR3 length: 15 amino acids. The germline gives CDR1 LNHDA, CDR2 SQIVND (reference sequence). CDR3 loop: CASSIRRGGQETQYF. The CDR3 nucleotides are TGTGCCAGTAGTATTAGGAGGGGGGGGCAAGAGACCCAGTACTTC.

J is TRBJ1-2 and V is TRBV6-5, with TRBD1 identical over 9 bases. After removal of 6 bases from V and 2 bases from J, the junction contained 7 bases not matched to a gene. The CDR3 runs 15 residues. Germline V gene data show CDR1 as MNHEY and CDR2 as SVGAGI. The CDR3 loop is CASREPGQGNYGYTF. The CDR3 DNA reads as TGTGCCAGCAGAGAGCCGGGACAGGGCAACTATGGCTACACCTTC.

This clone has just a few counts. This chain links TRBV2 with TRBJ2-3; TRBD2 aligns across 10 bases. Per germline, CDR1 SNHLY and CDR2 FYNNEI. This CDR3 has 16 amino acids. With V trimmed by 4 bases and J by 4 bases, 8 bases remained unmatched. Written as DNA, the CDR3 is TGTGCCAGCAGTGCCCTCCTAGCGGGAGCTGCAGATACGCAGTATTTT. Residues: CASSALLAGAADTQYF.

V usage is TRBV9 and J usage is TRBJ2-5; possible D gene TRBD2, 5 bases. Germline CDR1 and CDR2: SGDLS and YYNGEE. The CDR3 is made up of 15 amino acids. With 0 bases removed from V and 7 bases from J, the gap between germline ends came to 16 bases. CDR3 protein: CASSVGMGRGGTQYF. In DNA, the CDR3 is TGTGCCAGCAGCGTAGGGATGGGCCGTGGAGGGACCCAGTACTTC.

The chain recombines TRBV11-1 with TRBJ2-2; D perhaps matches TRBD2 (5 bases). The length of the CDR3 is 16 residues. Trimming shortened V by 2 bases and J by 0 bases, and 10 bases separated the two germline ends. Per the germline V gene, CDR1 is SGHAT and CDR2 is FQDESV (reference sequence). CDR3 DNA: TGTGCCAGCAGCTTAATAAATAGCGCGAACACCGGGGAGCTGTTTTTT. Translated: CASSLINSANTGELFF.

This clone was observed once. The rearrangement uses TRBV30 and TRBJ2-3; 10 bases match TRBD2. This CDR3 has 19 amino acids. Germline V lookup: CDR1 GTSNPN, CDR2 SVGIG (reference sequence). Losses at the gene ends were 0 bases for V and 1 base for J; bases not matched to a gene: 13. The CDR3 sequence is CAWSVSGFTSGIGTDTQYF. The DNA of the CDR3 is TGTGCCTGGAGTGTATCAGGGTTTACTAGCGGGATAGGCACAGATACGCAGTATTTT.

This chain links TRBV6-1 with TRBJ1-5, with D unclear. The V end was cut by 4 bases, the J end by 4 bases, with 11 bases between. Germline V gene sequence: CDR1 MNHNS, CDR2 SASEGT. The CDR3 totals 14 residues. For the CDR3, the DNA is TGTGCCAGCAGTGTTGGAGGGTTGAATCAGCCCCAGCATTTT. Residues: CASSVGGLNQPQHF.

The gene calls are TRBV28 and TRBJ1-2; D not resolved. The length of the CDR3 is 14 residues. With 1 base removed from V and 0 bases from J, the gap between germline ends came to 6 bases. In germline, CDR1 is MDHEN, CDR2 SYDVKM. The CDR3, as DNA: TGTGCCAGCAGTTTATACGGTACTAACTATGGCTACACCTTC. It specifies CASSLYGTNYGYTF.

This chain connects TRBV7-3 to TRBJ2-3, with 10 positions matching TRBD1. Germline loops: CDR1 SGHTA, CDR2 FQGTGA. The CDR3 extends over 15 amino acids. V lost 5 bases to trimming and J lost 6 bases; unmatched junction nucleotides: 8. The CDR3 nucleotides read TGTGCCAGCAGCCTGACAGGGGGCGATGATGATACGCAGTATTTT. Its protein product is CASSLTGGDDDTQYF.

In this sample, this clone turned up a few times. The chain is built from TRBV14 and TRBJ2-1, with TRBD1 matching 9 bases. Germline V CDR1 and CDR2: SGHDN, FVKESK. The junction had 5 bases not matched to a gene; V was cut back by 0 bases and J by 5 bases. CDR3 length: 16 residues. The CDR3 DNA reads as TGTGCCAGCAGCCAAGATCCGGGACAGGGAGACAATGAGCAGTTCTTC. It codes for CASSQDPGQGDNEQFF.

The chain has TRBV27 and TRBJ2-1; 11 bases match TRBD1. Trimming cost V 2 bases and J 8 bases; bases outside gene matches: 8. The CDR3 spans 16 residues. Per germline, CDR1 MNHEY and CDR2 SMNVEV (reference sequence). The CDR3 reads CASSLSRDRGVYEQFF. DNA of the CDR3: TGTGCCAGCAGTTTAAGCCGGGACAGGGGGGTGTATGAGCAGTTCTTC.

This rearrangement joins TRBV4-2 to TRBJ1-2; TRBD1 might be the D (5 bases). The V gene lost 0 bases and the J gene lost 1 base, with 9 bases spanning the gap. Germline values: CDR1 LGHNA, CDR2 YNFKEQ. The length of the CDR3 is 15 residues. The CDR3 loop is CASSQDTGGNYGYTF. CDR3 DNA: TGTGCCAGCAGCCAAGATACCGGGGGTAACTATGGCTACACCTTC.

The chain employs TRBV28 and TRBJ2-2, with D tentatively TRBD1 (6 bases). Germline lookup yields CDR1 MDHEN and CDR2 SYDVKM. Trimming left V 5 bases short and J 4 bases short, with 17 bases between. The CDR3 spans 16 residues. The CDR3 nucleotides read TGTGCCAGCAGTAAACGGGACATCATGGGCACCGGGGAGCTGTTTTTT. It codes for CASSKRDIMGTGELFF.

The V call is TRBV6-5, the J call TRBJ1-5; 10 nucleotides align to TRBD1. The CDR3 length is 15 residues. Germline V gene data show CDR1 as MNHEY and CDR2 as SVGAGI. Trimming took 4 bases from V and 6 from J; bases not matched to a gene: 6. Written as DNA, the CDR3 is TGTGCCAGCAGTTTTGGACAGGGGGTAGGTCAGCCCCAGCATTTT. Encoded protein: CASSFGQGVGQPQHF.

V is TRBV7-3 and J is TRBJ2-1, with TRBD2 matching over 8 bases. Losses at the gene ends were 5 bases for V and 10 bases for J; bases not matched to a gene: 7. CDR3 length: 13 residues. Germline CDR1 SGHTA, CDR2 FQGTGA. The CDR3 bases are TGTGCCAGCAGCCCCCGGACTAGCCGCGAGCAGTTCTTC. This translates into CASSPRTSREQFF.

The V call is TRBV10-3, the J call TRBJ2-7, with TRBD2 matching over 13 bases. V dropped 0 bases and J dropped 6; count of bases not matched to a gene: 11. The CDR3 extends over 18 amino acids. Germline lookup yields CDR1 ENHRY and CDR2 SYGVKD. The CDR3 reads CAISESSRWTSGRSEQYF. CDR3 DNA: TGTGCCATCAGTGAGTCTTCCCGTTGGACTAGCGGGAGATCCGAGCAGTACTTC.

V usage is TRBV4-2 and J usage is TRBJ1-5; 8 bases are shared with TRBD1. This CDR3 comprises 16 residues. From germline, CDR1 is LGHNA and CDR2 YNFKEQ. The J segment lost 5 bases and the V segment lost 0 bases, leaving 6 bases of the junction unmatched. CDR3 DNA sequence: TGTGCCAGCAGCCAAGATTGGACAGGGCTTCATCAGCCCCAGCATTTT. Its protein product is CASSQDWTGLHQPQHF.

This chain connects TRBV6-1 to TRBJ1-1, with 10 nucleotides matching TRBD1. The CDR3 totals 14 residues. V shed 4 bases, J shed 5 bases, and the junction held 4 bases outside the gene matches. In germline, CDR1 is MNHNS, CDR2 SASEGT. The CDR3 sequence: CASSGQGAGTEAFF. As DNA, the CDR3 is TGTGCCAGCAGTGGACAGGGGGCGGGGACTGAAGCTTTCTTT.

This chain uses TRBV9 with TRBJ1-2, with D possibly matching TRBD1 (6 bases). Trimming pared 3 bases from V and 4 bases from J, leaving 13 bases between. The germline CDR1 and CDR2 sequences are SGDLS and YYNGEE. The CDR3 has 14 amino acids. CDR3 DNA: TGTGCCAGCAGCGGCGGACAGACAGGCTATGGCTACACCTTC. Its translation is CASSGGQTGYGYTF.

This clone was recorded a few times. J is TRBJ1-4 and V is TRBV7-9; 7 positions agree with TRBD1. This CDR3 region has 14 residues. Germline CDR1 and CDR2: SEHNR and FQNEAQ (reference sequence). With V trimmed by 3 bases and J by 7 bases, 5 bases remained unmatched. The CDR3 nucleotides read TGTGCCAGCAGCTTGACAGGGCGGGGTGAAAAACTGTTTTTT. Translating gives CASSLTGRGEKLFF.

V is TRBV9 and J is TRBJ2-1; 7 bases are a match to TRBD2. The V and J ends lost 3 bases and 3 bases, in that order; junction bases with no gene match: 12. The CDR3 is 17 amino acids. The V gene's germline CDR1 is SGDLS and CDR2 YYNGEE. This chain's CDR3 is CASSDPRLERGYNEQFF. For the CDR3, the DNA is TGTGCCAGCAGCGACCCCAGACTAGAGCGGGGCTACAATGAGCAGTTCTTC.

J is TRBJ2-7 and V is TRBV5-1, with 10 bases fitting TRBD2. The V and J ends lost 0 bases and 5 bases, in that order; junction bases with no gene match: 5. The CDR3 spans 15 residues. Germline CDR1 is SGHRS and CDR2 is YFSETQ. CDR3 residues: CASSLARTSGNEQYF. CDR3 coding DNA: TGCGCCAGCAGCTTGGCACGGACTAGCGGTAACGAGCAGTACTTC.

The rearrangement joins TRBV6-1 to TRBJ1-5; D ambiguous. The CDR3 loop spans 16 amino acids. Trimming took 0 bases from V and 5 from J, leaving 14 bases between them. Germline V lookup: CDR1 MNHNS, CDR2 SASEGT. The CDR3 spells CASSEAYAGAHQPQHF. The CDR3 region has the DNA TGTGCCAGCAGTGAAGCATACGCGGGAGCCCATCAGCCCCAGCATTTT.